This T cell receptor (beta chain) was captured by sequencing in a study of T cell repertoires in cytomegalovirus infection. With regard to this clonotype: Its specificity is unknown.

Using its own MiXCR run on the reads, TCRdb lists one record per CDR3 protein. The table includes about 330,000 distinct CDR3 sequences, about 35% detected once. This clonotype was obtained from a human donor in good health (CMV status not recorded). Some clones in this sample may be carry-over from other donors' samples. The source was cultured PBMCs, collected from culture after CMV antigen stimulation.

The CDR3 here is CASSFEREKLFF. CDR3 bases: TGTGCCAGCAGCTTTGAAAGAGAAAAACTGTTTTTT. V and J are TRBV7-8 and TRBJ1-4; D gene uncertain. From germline, CDR1 is SGHVS and CDR2 FQNEAQ. This CDR3 has 12 residues. Trimming took off 3 bases at V and 8 bases at J, with 7 bases between the two ends.